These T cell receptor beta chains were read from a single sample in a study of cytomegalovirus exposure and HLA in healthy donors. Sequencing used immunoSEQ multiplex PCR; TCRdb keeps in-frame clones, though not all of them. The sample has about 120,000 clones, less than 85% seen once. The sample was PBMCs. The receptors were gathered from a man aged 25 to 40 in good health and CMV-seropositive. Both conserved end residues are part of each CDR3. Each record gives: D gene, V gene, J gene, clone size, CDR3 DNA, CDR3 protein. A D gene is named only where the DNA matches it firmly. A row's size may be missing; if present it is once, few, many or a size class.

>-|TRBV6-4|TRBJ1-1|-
TGTGCCAGCAGTGACTCGAGGGGGGAAGCTTTCTTT
CASSDSRGEAFF
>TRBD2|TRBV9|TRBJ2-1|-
TGTGCCAGCAGCGTCGTGGGAGCGGGGGGGTCCAATGAGCAGTTCTTC
CASSVVGAGGSNEQFF
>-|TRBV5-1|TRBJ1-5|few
TGCGCCAGCAGCAAGGAGGGGAATAGCAATCAGCCCCAGCATTTT
CASSKEGNSNQPQHF
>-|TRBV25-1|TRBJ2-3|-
TGTGCCAGCAGCCCCCCCTACTTCACAGATACGCAGTATTTT
CASSPPYFTDTQYF
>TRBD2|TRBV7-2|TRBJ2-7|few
TGTGCCAGCAGCTTAAACGGGGGGTCGAGTGGCTACGAGCAGTACTTC
CASSLNGGSSGYEQYF
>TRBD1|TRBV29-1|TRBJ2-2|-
TGCAGCGTGGGACAGAAATACACCGGGGAGCTGTTTTTT
CSVGQKYTGELFF
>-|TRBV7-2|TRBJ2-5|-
TGTGCCAGCAGCCCGAGAAGTGGTCAGGGGCCACGGGAGACCCAGTACTTC
CASSPRSGQGPRETQYF
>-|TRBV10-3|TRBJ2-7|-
TGTGCCTCAAATGAGGGGGATATGTCCTACGAGCAGTACTTC
CASNEGDMSYEQYF
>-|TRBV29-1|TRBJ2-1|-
TGCAGCGCCCAAGGAGGGGATTCCTACAATGAGCAGTTCTTC
CSAQGGDSYNEQFF
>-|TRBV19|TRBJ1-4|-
TGTGCCAGTACCGTCCCTGGCGGGGGAACTAATGAAAAACTGTTTTTT
CASTVPGGGTNEKLFF
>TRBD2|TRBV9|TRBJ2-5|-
TGTGCCAGCAGCGTAGGACTAGCGGGGGGCATCGAAGAGACCCAGTACTTC
CASSVGLAGGIEETQYF
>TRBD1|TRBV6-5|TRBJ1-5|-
TGTGCCAGCAGCAGACAGGGGACTTTTGGTCAGCCCCAGCATTTT
CASSRQGTFGQPQHF
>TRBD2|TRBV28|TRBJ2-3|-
TGTGCCAGCAGTCCCCAGGGTAGCGGGGGGGCGGGTACGCAGTATTTT
CASSPQGSGGAGTQYF
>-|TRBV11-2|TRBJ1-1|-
TGTGCCAGCACCCCTTACGGGGGTGCGAACACTGAAGCTTTCTTT
CASTPYGGANTEAFF
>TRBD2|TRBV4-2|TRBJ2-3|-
TGTGCCAGCAGCCAAGAGTTGAGGACTAGCGGGGGGCATCGCACAGATACGCAGTATTTT
CASSQELRTSGGHRTDTQYF
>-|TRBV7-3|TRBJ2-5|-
TGTGCCAGCAGCTTAACCAGGGAAGAGACCCAGTACTTC
CASSLTREETQYF
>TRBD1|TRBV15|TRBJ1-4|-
TGTGCCACCAGCAGGGGACAGGGAAATGAAAAACTGTTTTTT
CATSRGQGNEKLFF